Below, 9 T cell receptor beta chains from the same sample are listed, as sequenced in a study of cytomegalovirus exposure and HLA in healthy donors. The assay was immunoSEQ multiplex PCR, and TCRdb's table has in-frame clones only and misses some. Of about 360,000 clones in the sample, roughly 85% were seen once. Sequencing was done on a sample of PBMCs. The origin of the receptors is a woman between 18 and 29 years old in good health and CMV-seronegative.

DNA for the CDR3: TGTGCCAGCAGCTCCATCCGGCGGGCTTTTCCCGGGGGAGAGCAGTACTTC. Its protein is CASSSIRRAFPGGEQYF. This chain uses TRBV7-8 with TRBJ2-7; possible D gene TRBD2, 6 bases. CDR1 is SGHVS and CDR2 is FQNEAQ in the germline V gene. The V end was cut by 4 bases, the J end by 7 bases, with 26 bases between. The CDR3 is 17 residues long.

This clone was recorded once. V usage is TRBV6-4 and J usage is TRBJ2-3; D might be TRBD1 (6 bases). The V gene lost 3 bases and the J gene lost 3 bases, with 10 bases spanning the gap. The CDR3 length is 14 residues. Germline V gene data show CDR1 as MRHNA and CDR2 as SNTAGT. CDR3 residues: CASSDKGETDTQYF. The CDR3 nucleotides read TGTGCCAGCAGTGATAAGGGGGAGACAGATACGCAGTATTTT.

V is TRBV18 and J is TRBJ1-5, with 8 bases matching TRBD1. The CDR3 has 15 residues. V lost 0 bases to trimming and J lost 8 bases; unmatched junction nucleotides: 6. Germline lookup yields CDR1 KGHSH and CDR2 LQKENI. Written as DNA, the CDR3 is TGTGCCAGCTCACCACCAGAGACAGGGGCAAAGCCCCAGCATTTT. Translated: CASSPPETGAKPQHF.

The chain is built from TRBV5-1 and TRBJ2-1; 10 nucleotides align to TRBD2. CDR3 length: 16 amino acids. Germline-derived CDR1 and CDR2 are SGHRS and YFSETQ. The V and J ends lost 3 bases and 4 bases, in that order; junction bases with no gene match: 7. The CDR3 DNA follows: TGCGCCAGCAGCTCCCCTAGCGGGAGAAGGTACAATGAGCAGTTCTTC. It translates to CASSSPSGRRYNEQFF.

The J gene is TRBJ2-7, the V gene TRBV28, with D possibly being TRBD2 (6 bases). The ends were cut back, 7 bases at V and 0 bases at J, with 13 bases in the middle. CDR3 length equals 14 residues. The germline CDR1 and CDR2 sequences are MDHEN and SYDVKM. Written as DNA, the CDR3 is TGTGCCAGCAACGTTCTAGCGAACTCCTACGAGCAGTACTTC. It encodes CASNVLANSYEQYF.

This clone was seen just once. The chain has TRBV28 and TRBJ1-6; weak D call: TRBD1 (5 bases). This CDR3 is 16 amino acids long. Trimming cost V 6 bases and J 10 bases, with 22 bases left between them. Germline CDR1 is MDHEN and CDR2 is SYDVKM. In DNA, the CDR3 is TGTGCCAGCAGCCCCGTGACAGTTTTAATTCGATCACCCCTCCACTTT. Protein: CASSPVTVLIRSPLHF.

The chain employs TRBV7-2 and TRBJ2-2, with unresolved D. V was clipped by 1 base and J by 3 bases, with 3 bases between them. CDR3 size: 13 residues. Germline V gene sequence: CDR1 SGHTA, CDR2 FQGNSA. The CDR3 is CASSLVYTGELFF. The DNA of the CDR3 is TGTGCCAGCAGCTTAGTATACACCGGGGAGCTGTTTTTT.

V and J are TRBV4-1 and TRBJ1-5, with D possibly TRBD1 on 5 matching bases. The germline V and J ends were trimmed by 1 base and 7 bases, with 17 bases remaining between them. From germline, CDR1 is MGHRA and CDR2 YSYEKL. CDR3 length equals 16 residues. CDR3 residues: CASSQAYGGGEQPQHF. The CDR3 DNA reads TGCGCCAGCAGCCAAGCTTACGGGGGAGGAGAGCAGCCCCAGCATTTT.

The chain combines TRBV9 with TRBJ2-7; 8 bases map to TRBD2. With V trimmed by 3 bases and J by 6 bases, 11 bases remained unmatched. The CDR3 has 15 amino acids. The germline gives CDR1 SGDLS, CDR2 YYNGEE. As DNA, the CDR3 is TGTGCCAGCAGCGAGGGACCGGGACTAGGAGGCGAGCAGTACTTC. Protein sequence: CASSEGPGLGGEQYF.